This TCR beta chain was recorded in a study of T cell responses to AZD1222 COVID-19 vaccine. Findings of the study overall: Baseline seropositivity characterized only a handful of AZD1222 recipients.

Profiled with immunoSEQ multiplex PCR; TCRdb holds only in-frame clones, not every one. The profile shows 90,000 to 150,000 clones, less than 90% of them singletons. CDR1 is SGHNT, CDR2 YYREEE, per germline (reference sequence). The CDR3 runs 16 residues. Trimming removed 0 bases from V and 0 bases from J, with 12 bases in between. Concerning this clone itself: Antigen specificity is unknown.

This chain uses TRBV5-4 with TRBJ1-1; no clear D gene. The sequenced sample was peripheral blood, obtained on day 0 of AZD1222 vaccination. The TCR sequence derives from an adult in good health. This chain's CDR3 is CASSLDGSGLNTEAFF. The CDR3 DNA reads TGTGCCAGCAGCTTGGACGGAAGCGGTTTGAACACTGAAGCTTTCTTT.